Below, 27 T cell receptor beta chains from the same sample are listed, as sequenced in a study of neurological immune-mediated disorders. One entry per CDR3 protein, called by TCRdb with MiXCR from the 5' RACE reads. The data hold 50,000 to 55,000 distinct CDR3 sequences, with under 13% observed a single time. Sequenced material: PBMCs. All receptors come from a man between 70 and 80 years old with HTLV-1-associated myelopathy (HAM/TSP).

The genes are TRBV5-1 and TRBJ1-5; D is unclear. CDR1 and CDR2 (germline): SGHRS, YFSETQ. The CDR3 is 16 residues long. Trimming stripped 3 bases from V and 11 bases from J, with 24 bases between. CDR3 in amino acids: CASSSRPGSFQTTQHF. In DNA form, the CDR3 reads TGCGCCAGCAGCTCGCGGCCAGGCAGCTTTCAGACGACCCAGCATTTT. The full variable domain, rest sourced from reference TRBV5-1 and TRBJ1-5, is KAGVTQTPRYLIKTRGQQVTLSCSPISGHRSVSWYQQTPGQGLQFLFEYFSETQRNKGNFPGRFSGRQFSNSRSEMNVSTLELGDSALYLCASSSRPGSFQTTQHFGDGTRLSIL.

Ten or more counts support this clonotype. The rearrangement uses TRBV20-1 and TRBJ2-2; TRBD2 might be the D (5 bases). Germline V gene lookup returns CDR1 DFQATT and CDR2 SNEGSKA (reference sequence). The length of the CDR3 is 15 residues. The germline V and J ends were trimmed by 3 bases and 2 bases, with 13 bases remaining between them. DNA for the CDR3: TGCAGTGCTAGTTTGAGGGAGATAAACACCGGGGAGCTGTTTTTT. It encodes CSASLREINTGELFF.

There are many counts of this clonotype. The V and J genes are TRBV12-3 or TRBV12-4 and TRBJ2-7, with 7 bases identical to TRBD2. The CDR3 extends over 14 amino acids. The junction had 5 bases not matched to a gene; V was cut back by 1 base and J by 5 bases. The CDR3 DNA sequence: TGTGCCAGCAGTTTAGGGGGCGGGAGACACGAGCAGTACTTC. Protein sequence: CASSLGGGRHEQYF.

This clonotype appeared many times. The rearrangement uses TRBV5-1 and TRBJ2-2; no firm D call. The CDR3 is 14 amino acids. The germline V and J ends were trimmed by 1 base and 4 bases, with 8 bases remaining between them. CDR1 and CDR2 from the germline V gene are SGHRS and YFSETQ. CDR3 bases: TGCGCCAGCAGCTTGATAGGCCTCACCGGGGAGCTGTTTTTT. Translating it yields CASSLIGLTGELFF.

This clonotype came up many times. V is TRBV4-2 and J is TRBJ2-6; D unresolved. Per the germline V gene, CDR1 is LGHNA and CDR2 is YNFKEQ. The CDR3 has 15 amino acids. V lost 5 bases, J lost 0 bases, and 8 bases lay in between. The CDR3 here is CASSLRDSGANVLTF. The DNA for the CDR3 is TGTGCCAGCAGCTTACGAGACTCTGGGGCCAACGTCCTGACTTTC.

This clonotype was recorded at least ten times. The rearrangement joins TRBV5-4 to TRBJ2-1, with 7 bases identical to TRBD2. V lost 5 bases, J lost 1 base, and 6 bases stayed unmatched. CDR3 length: 15 residues. The germline gives CDR1 SGHNT, CDR2 YYREEE (reference sequence). The DNA of the CDR3 is TGTGCCAGCAGTGCGGGGGACGTATCCTACAATGAGCAGTTCTTC. The encoded protein is CASSAGDVSYNEQFF.

This clonotype appeared many times. The V and J genes are TRBV12-3 or TRBV12-4 and TRBJ2-7; 9 nucleotides match TRBD2. The V segment lost 3 bases and the J segment 6 bases; nucleotides outside the gene matches: 9. The CDR3 covers 15 residues. The CDR3 reads CASSFGGRAGGEQYF. In DNA, the CDR3 is TGTGCCAGCAGTTTCGGCGGGAGGGCCGGGGGCGAGCAGTACTTC.

This clonotype was recorded many times. This rearrangement joins TRBV3-1 to TRBJ2-2; TRBD1 is a possible D gene (6 bases). Germline V gives CDR1 LGHDT, CDR2 YNNKEL (reference sequence). With 6 bases removed from V and 1 base from J, the gap between germline ends came to 12 bases. This CDR3 has 15 residues. The CDR3 DNA sequence: TGTGCCAGCAGTTTCATGACAGGGAACACCGGGGAGCTGTTTTTT. Its translation: CASSFMTGNTGELFF.

This clonotype is classed as medium-sized. This chain joins TRBV5-1 and TRBJ2-7; 9 bases agree with TRBD1. This CDR3 is built from 13 residues. Germline assignment: CDR1 SGHRS and CDR2 YFSETQ. J was trimmed by 11 bases and V by 2 bases; bases with no gene match: 8. The DNA of the CDR3 is TGCGCCAGCAGCTTTTCGGGACAGGGTCCGGAGTACTTC. The encoded protein is CASSFSGQGPEYF.

Remarks on this clonotype: Compared with germline, one end of the junction differs, possibly owing to a read error. The rearrangement uses TRBV20-1 and TRBJ2-2; weak D call: TRBD2 (6 bases). CDR1 DFQATT and CDR2 SNEGSKA come from the germline V gene (reference sequence). The length of the CDR3 is 16 residues. The CDR3 DNA reads as TGCAGTGCTCCGCGGATAGCTGGATTAGGAGGCGGGGAGCAGTTTTTT. It specifies CSAPRIAGLGGGEQFF.

The chain uses TRBV12-3 or TRBV12-4 and TRBJ2-2; D remains ambiguous. The CDR3 is 15 amino acids. V was shortened by 1 base and J by 13 bases, with 19 bases between the two germline ends. The CDR3 region is CASSLERANTGGLFF. For the CDR3, the DNA is TGTGCCAGCAGTTTAGAGCGCGCGAACACCGGTGGGCTGTTTTTT.

This clonotype appeared many times. The CDR3 protein is CASSQRTGIVLTF. The CDR3 DNA reads as TGTGCCAGCAGTCAGAGGACAGGGATTGTCCTGACTTTC. The chain recombines TRBV12-3 or TRBV12-4 with TRBJ2-6, with 8 bases matching TRBD1. The CDR3 spans 13 residues. The junction had 7 bases not matched to a gene; V was cut back by 5 bases and J by 13 bases.

This clonotype was picked up many times. The chain uses TRBV20-1 and TRBJ1-2, with no clear D. Germline loops: CDR1 DFQATT, CDR2 SNEGSKA (reference sequence). This CDR3 region has 12 residues. Trimming removed 6 bases at V and 5 bases at J, with 13 bases between. DNA for the CDR3: TGCAGTGCGGATGACCAGGTATATGGCTACACCTTC. Protein: CSADDQVYGYTF.

This clonotype was seen a handful of times. This may be a read error, as it is one base from a much larger clone. V gene TRBV5-1 combines with J gene TRBJ2-3; D is unclear. The CDR3 spans 14 residues. Trimming left V 7 bases short and J 7 bases short, with 19 bases between. CDR1 and CDR2 (germline): SGHRS, YFSETQ. As DNA, the CDR3 is TGCGCCAGCTCCAGCCAAAGAGCTTCATATACGCAGTATTTT. Translation gives CASSSQRASYTQYF. The full variable domain, its missing parts supplied by reference TRBV5-1 and TRBJ2-3, is KAGVTQTPRYLIKTRGQQVTLSCSPISGHRSVSWYQQTPGQGLQFLFEYFSETQRNKGNFPGRFSGRQFSNSRSEMNVSTLELGDSALYLCASSSQRASYTQYFGPGTRLTVL.

The chain combines TRBV18 with TRBJ2-5; TRBD2 matches at 8 bases. The trim removed 6 bases at V and 2 bases at J, leaving 5 bases unmatched. The CDR3 is 14 amino acids. Per the germline V gene, CDR1 is KGHSH and CDR2 is LQKENI. The CDR3 nucleotides are TGTGCCAGCTCCGGGACTAGAGGACAAGAGACCCAGTACTTC. Translation: CASSGTRGQETQYF.

This clonotype has ten or more counts. The chain employs TRBV20-1 and TRBJ2-4; D not certain. CDR3 length: 12 amino acids. CDR1 DFQATT and CDR2 SNEGSKA come from the germline V gene (reference sequence). Trimming took off 4 bases at V and 5 bases at J, with 9 bases between the two ends. CDR3 amino acids: CSAIRAQNIQYF. Here the CDR3 DNA reads TGCAGTGCTATCCGGGCCCAAAACATTCAGTACTTC.

The rearrangement links TRBV5-1 to TRBJ2-7, with unresolved D. This CDR3 region has 13 residues. V gave up 0 bases and J gave up 2 bases, with 6 bases separating them. The germline V gene encodes CDR1 SGHRS and CDR2 YFSETQ. The CDR3 DNA follows: TGCGCCAGCAGCTTGGGCCCTACCTACGAGCAGTACTTC. It codes for CASSLGPTYEQYF. The full variable domain, completed using reference TRBV5-1 and TRBJ2-7, is KAGVTQTPRYLIKTRGQQVTLSCSPISGHRSVSWYQQTPGQGLQFLFEYFSETQRNKGNFPGRFSGRQFSNSRSEMNVSTLELGDSALYLCASSLGPTYEQYFGPGTRLTVT.

Concerning this clonotype: Germline is not matched at one junction end, which may reflect a read error. The chain employs TRBV20-1 and TRBJ2-5, with D unclear. The CDR3 is 16 residues long. Germline V gives CDR1 DFQATT, CDR2 SNEGSKA (reference sequence). The CDR3 here is CSARRFQGLASETQSF. As DNA, the CDR3 is TGCAGTGCTAGAAGATTCCAAGGATTAGCTTCAGAGACCCAGTCCTTC.

This sequence joins TRBV6-6 and TRBJ2-7; D is possibly TRBD1 (6 bases). The CDR3 contains 12 residues. The germline V gene has CDR1 MNHNY and CDR2 SVGAGI (reference sequence). The V end lost 6 bases, the J end lost 5 bases, and 11 bases lay between the germline ends. In DNA form, the CDR3 reads TGTGCCAGCAGCAGAACAGGGAACGAGCAGTACTTC. As protein: CASSRTGNEQYF.

This clonotype showed up many times. This CDR3 reads CSARDRDTQYF. The CDR3, as DNA: TGCAGTGCTAGAGATCGAGATACGCAGTATTTT. The chain uses TRBV20-1 and TRBJ2-3; D is unresolved. This CDR3 is 11 amino acids long. V was trimmed by 0 bases and J by 5 bases, leaving 3 bases between them. CDR1 DFQATT and CDR2 SNEGSKA come from the germline V gene (reference sequence).

The sample holds many counts of this clonotype. The chain carries TRBV7-2 and TRBJ2-3, with D unresolved. The ends were cut back, 5 bases at V and 2 bases at J, with 8 bases in the middle. This CDR3 is built from 13 residues. The germline CDR1 and CDR2 sequences are SGHTA and FQGNSA. CDR3 in DNA: TGTGCCAGCAGCCCAAGACCCACAGATACGCAGTATTTT. This gives the protein CASSPRPTDTQYF.

This clonotype was seen many times. V gene TRBV5-1 combines with J gene TRBJ1-2, with D possibly being TRBD1 (5 bases). The CDR3 runs to 16 residues. Looked up from germline, CDR1 is SGHRS and CDR2 is YFSETQ. The V and J ends lost 3 bases and 8 bases respectively, with 23 bases between them. CDR3 nucleotide sequence: TGCGCCAGCAGCTGGGCCCCCGGGACGGAACTCGGGGGCTACACCTTC. Translation gives CASSWAPGTELGGYTF.

There are a few counts of this clonotype. V is TRBV7-9 and J is TRBJ2-4; D uncertain. From germline, CDR1 is SEHNR and CDR2 FQNEAQ (reference sequence). The CDR3 extends over 12 amino acids. V was trimmed by 2 bases and J by 7 bases, leaving 6 bases between them. The CDR3 loop reads CASSLRYNIQYF. For the CDR3, the DNA is TGTGCCAGCAGCTTACGATATAACATTCAGTACTTC. The full variable domain, with the rest looked up from reference TRBV7-9 and TRBJ2-4, is DTGVSQNPRHKITKRGQNVTFRCDPISEHNRLYWYRQTLGQGPEFLTYFQNEAQLEKSRLLSDRFSAERPKGSFSTLEIQRTEQGDSAMYLCASSLRYNIQYFGAGTRLSVL.

This clonotype came up many times. This chain links TRBV20-1 with TRBJ2-3, with 8 bases that match TRBD1. Germline CDR1 DFQATT, CDR2 SNEGSKA (reference sequence). V lost 3 bases and J lost 5; bases outside the gene matches: 10. This CDR3 region has 15 residues. CDR3 sequence: CSASPDRDVRDTQYF. The DNA for the CDR3 is TGCAGTGCTAGCCCGGACAGGGACGTTAGAGATACGCAGTATTTT.

This clonotype was observed many times. The chain carries TRBV28 and TRBJ2-6; possible D gene TRBD1, 6 bases. Trimming stripped 6 bases from V and 0 bases from J, with 15 bases between. The CDR3 spans 17 residues. The germline CDR1 and CDR2 sequences are MDHEN and SYDVKM. CDR3: CASRKTGIGSGANVLTF. CDR3 DNA: TGTGCCAGCAGGAAAACAGGGATAGGCTCTGGGGCCAACGTCCTGACTTTC.

In its sample, this clonotype was seen once. A much larger clonotype is one base distant, so this may be a read error. The chain couples TRBV9 to TRBJ2-7; either TRBD1 or TRBD2 may supply D (6 bases each). V was clipped by 3 bases and J by 0 bases, with 16 bases between them. There are 16 residues in the CDR3. CDR1 SGDLS and CDR2 YYNGEE come from the germline V gene. The CDR3 loop is CASSEGGVPSSYEQYF. The CDR3, as DNA: TGTGCCAGCAGCGAGGGGGGCGTGCCAAGCTCCTACGAGCAGTACTTC.

This clonotype appeared many times. This chain joins TRBV6-4 and TRBJ2-2; 7 bases agree with TRBD2. This CDR3 comprises 13 residues. V gave up 4 bases and J gave up 4 bases; unmatched junction bases: 0. The germline V gene has CDR1 MRHNA and CDR2 SNTAGT. The CDR3 region is CASSGTSTGELFF. The DNA of the CDR3 is TGTGCCAGCAGTGGGACTAGCACCGGGGAGCTGTTTTTT.